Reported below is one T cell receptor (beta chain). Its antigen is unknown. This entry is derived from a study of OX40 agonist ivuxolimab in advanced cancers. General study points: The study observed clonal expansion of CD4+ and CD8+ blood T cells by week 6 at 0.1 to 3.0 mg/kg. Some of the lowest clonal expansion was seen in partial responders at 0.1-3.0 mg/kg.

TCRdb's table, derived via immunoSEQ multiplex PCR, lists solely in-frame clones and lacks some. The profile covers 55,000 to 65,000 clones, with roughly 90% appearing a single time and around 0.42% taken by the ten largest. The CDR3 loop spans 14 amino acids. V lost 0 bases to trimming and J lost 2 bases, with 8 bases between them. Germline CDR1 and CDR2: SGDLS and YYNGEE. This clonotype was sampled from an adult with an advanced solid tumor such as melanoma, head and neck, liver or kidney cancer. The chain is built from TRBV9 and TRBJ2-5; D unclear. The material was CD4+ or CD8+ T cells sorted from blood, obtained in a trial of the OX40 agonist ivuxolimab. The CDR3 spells CASSVALGQETQYF. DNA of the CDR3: TGTGCCAGCAGCGTAGCTCTGGGACAAGAGACCCAGTACTTC.